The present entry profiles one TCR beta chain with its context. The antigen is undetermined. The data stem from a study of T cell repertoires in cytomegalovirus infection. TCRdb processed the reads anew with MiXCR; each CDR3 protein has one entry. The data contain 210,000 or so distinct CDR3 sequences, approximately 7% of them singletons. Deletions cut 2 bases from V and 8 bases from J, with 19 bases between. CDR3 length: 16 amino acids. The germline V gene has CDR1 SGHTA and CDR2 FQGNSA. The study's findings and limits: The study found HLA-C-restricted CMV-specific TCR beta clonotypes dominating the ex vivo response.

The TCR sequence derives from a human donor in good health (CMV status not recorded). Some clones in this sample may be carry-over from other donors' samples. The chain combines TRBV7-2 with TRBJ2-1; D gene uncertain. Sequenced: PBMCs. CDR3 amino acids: CASSLYARGLGDEQFF. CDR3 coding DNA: TGTGCCAGCAGCTTATATGCCCGTGGGTTAGGTGATGAGCAGTTCTTC.